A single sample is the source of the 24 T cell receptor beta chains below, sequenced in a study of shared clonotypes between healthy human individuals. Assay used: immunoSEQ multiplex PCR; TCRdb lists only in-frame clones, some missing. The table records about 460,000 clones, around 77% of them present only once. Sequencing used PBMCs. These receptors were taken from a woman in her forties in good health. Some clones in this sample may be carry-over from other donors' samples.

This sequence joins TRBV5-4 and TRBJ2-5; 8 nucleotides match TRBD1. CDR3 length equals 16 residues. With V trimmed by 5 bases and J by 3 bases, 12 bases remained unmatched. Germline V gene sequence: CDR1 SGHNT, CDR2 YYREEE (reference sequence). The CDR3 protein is CASSYGQGRTKETQYF. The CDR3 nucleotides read TGTGCCAGCAGTTACGGACAGGGAAGGACTAAAGAGACCCAGTACTTC.

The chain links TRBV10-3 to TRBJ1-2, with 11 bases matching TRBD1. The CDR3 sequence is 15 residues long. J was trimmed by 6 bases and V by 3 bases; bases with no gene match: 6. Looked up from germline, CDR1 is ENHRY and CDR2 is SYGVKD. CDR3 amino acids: CAISELGQGADGYTF. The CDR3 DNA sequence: TGTGCCATCAGTGAATTAGGACAGGGGGCGGATGGCTACACCTTC.

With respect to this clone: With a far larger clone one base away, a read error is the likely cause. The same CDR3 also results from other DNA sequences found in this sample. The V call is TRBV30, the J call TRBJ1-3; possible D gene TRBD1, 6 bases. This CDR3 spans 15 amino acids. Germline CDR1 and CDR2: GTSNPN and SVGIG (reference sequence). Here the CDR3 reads CAWRSAGEDTGELFF. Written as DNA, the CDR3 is TGTGCCTGGAGGAGTGCAGGGGAGGATACCGGGGAGCTGTTCTTT.

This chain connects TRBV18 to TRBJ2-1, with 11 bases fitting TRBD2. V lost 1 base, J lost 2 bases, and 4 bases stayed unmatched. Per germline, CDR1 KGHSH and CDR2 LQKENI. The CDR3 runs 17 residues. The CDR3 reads CASSPLGTSGTYNEQFF. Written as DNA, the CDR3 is TGTGCCAGCTCACCACTCGGGACTAGCGGCACCTACAATGAGCAGTTCTTC.

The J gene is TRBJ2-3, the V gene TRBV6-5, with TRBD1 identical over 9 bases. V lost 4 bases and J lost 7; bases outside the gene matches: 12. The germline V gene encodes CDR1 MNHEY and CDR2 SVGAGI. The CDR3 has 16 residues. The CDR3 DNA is TGTGCCAGCAGTTCCCACATACCGGGACAGGGAAATACGCAGTATTTT. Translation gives CASSSHIPGQGNTQYF.

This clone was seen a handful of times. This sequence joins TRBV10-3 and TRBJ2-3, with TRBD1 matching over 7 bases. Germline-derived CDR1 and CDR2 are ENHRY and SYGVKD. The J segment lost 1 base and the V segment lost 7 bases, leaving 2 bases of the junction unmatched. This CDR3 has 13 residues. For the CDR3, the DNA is TGTGCCATCAAGGGGGCAGGCACAGATACGCAGTATTTT. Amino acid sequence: CAIKGAGTDTQYF.

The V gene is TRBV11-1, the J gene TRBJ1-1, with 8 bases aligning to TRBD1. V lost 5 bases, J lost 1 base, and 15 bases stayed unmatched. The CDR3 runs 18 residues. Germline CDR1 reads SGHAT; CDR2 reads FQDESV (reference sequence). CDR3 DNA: TGTGCCAGCAGCAGAGGATTAGGCGGGGACAGGTGGAACACTGAAGCTTTCTTT. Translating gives CASSRGLGGDRWNTEAFF.

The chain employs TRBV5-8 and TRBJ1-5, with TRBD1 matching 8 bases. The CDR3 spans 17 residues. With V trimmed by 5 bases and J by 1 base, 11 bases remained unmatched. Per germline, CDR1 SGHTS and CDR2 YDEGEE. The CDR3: CASSYYRGIFSNQPQHF. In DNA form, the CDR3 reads TGTGCCAGCAGTTATTACAGGGGGATCTTCAGCAATCAGCCCCAGCATTTT.

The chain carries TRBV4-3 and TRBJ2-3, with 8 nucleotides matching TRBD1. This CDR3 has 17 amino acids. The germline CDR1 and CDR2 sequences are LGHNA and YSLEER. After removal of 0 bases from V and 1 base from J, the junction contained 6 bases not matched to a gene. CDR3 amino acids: CASSQEVRGLGTDTQYF. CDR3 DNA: TGCGCCAGCAGCCAAGAGGTCAGGGGGCTGGGCACAGATACGCAGTATTTT.

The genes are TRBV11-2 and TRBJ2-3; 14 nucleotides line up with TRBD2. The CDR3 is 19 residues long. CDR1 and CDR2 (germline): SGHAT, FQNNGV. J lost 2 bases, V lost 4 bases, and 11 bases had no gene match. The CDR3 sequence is CASSSGLAGDLLDTDTQYF. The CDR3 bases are TGTGCCAGCAGCTCGGGACTAGCGGGAGATTTATTAGACACAGATACGCAGTATTTT.

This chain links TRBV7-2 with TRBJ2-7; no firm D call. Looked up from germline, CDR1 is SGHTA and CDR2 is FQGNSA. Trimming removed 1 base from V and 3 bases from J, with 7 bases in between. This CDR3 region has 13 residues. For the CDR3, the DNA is TGTGCCAGCAGCTTAGGTGGGTACTACGAGCAGTACTTC. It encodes CASSLGGYYEQYF.

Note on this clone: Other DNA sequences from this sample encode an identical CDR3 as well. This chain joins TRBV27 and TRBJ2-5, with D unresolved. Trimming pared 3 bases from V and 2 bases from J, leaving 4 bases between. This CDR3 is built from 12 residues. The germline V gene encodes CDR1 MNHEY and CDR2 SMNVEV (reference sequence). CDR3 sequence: CASSFGQETQYF. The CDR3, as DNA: TGTGCCAGCAGTTTTGGACAAGAGACCCAGTACTTC.

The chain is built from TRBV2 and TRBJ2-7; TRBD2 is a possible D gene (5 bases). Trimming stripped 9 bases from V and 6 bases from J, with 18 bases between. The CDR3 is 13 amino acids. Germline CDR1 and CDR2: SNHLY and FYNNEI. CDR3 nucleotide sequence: TGTGCCAGTGCGCTGGTGGAGGCGGGCGAGCAGTACTTC. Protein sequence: CASALVEAGEQYF.

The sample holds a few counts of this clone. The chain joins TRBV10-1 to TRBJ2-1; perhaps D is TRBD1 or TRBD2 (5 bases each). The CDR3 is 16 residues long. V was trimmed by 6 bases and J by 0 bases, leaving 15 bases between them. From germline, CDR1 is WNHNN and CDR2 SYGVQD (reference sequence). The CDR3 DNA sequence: TGCGCCAGCAGCGCAGGGACGGGGAGCTCCTACAATGAGCAGTTCTTC. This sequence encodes CASSAGTGSSYNEQFF.

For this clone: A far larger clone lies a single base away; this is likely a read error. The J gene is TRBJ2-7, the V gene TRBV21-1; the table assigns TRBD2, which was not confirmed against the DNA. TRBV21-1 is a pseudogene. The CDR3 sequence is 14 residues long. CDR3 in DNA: TGTGCCAGCAGCAAAGGAAGCGGGAGCTGCGAGCAGTACTTC. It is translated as CASSKGSGSCEQYF.

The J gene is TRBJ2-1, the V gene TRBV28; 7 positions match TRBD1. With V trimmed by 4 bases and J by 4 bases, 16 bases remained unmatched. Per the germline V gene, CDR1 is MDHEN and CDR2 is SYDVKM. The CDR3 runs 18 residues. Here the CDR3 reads CASSSSQGIGTGYNEQFF. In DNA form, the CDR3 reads TGTGCCAGCAGTTCGTCACAGGGGATCGGTACTGGTTACAATGAGCAGTTCTTC. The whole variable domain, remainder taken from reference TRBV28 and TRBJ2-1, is DVKVTQSSRYLVKRTGEKVFLECVQDMDHENMFWYRQDPGLGLRLIYFSYDVKMKEKGDIPEGYSVSREKKERFSLILESASTNQTSMYLCASSSSQGIGTGYNEQFFGPGTRLTVL.

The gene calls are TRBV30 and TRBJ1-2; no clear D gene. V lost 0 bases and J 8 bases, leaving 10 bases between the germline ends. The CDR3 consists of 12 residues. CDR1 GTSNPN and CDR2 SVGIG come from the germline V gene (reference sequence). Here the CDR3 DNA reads TGTGCCTGGAGTGTACATGAGGGCGGCTACACCTTC. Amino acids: CAWSVHEGGYTF. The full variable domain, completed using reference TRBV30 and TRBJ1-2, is SQTIHQWPATLVQPVGSPLSLECTVEGTSNPNLYWYRQAAGRGLQLLFYSVGIGQISSEVPQNLSASRPQDRQFILSSKKLLLSDSGFYLCAWSVHEGGYTFGSGTRLTVV.

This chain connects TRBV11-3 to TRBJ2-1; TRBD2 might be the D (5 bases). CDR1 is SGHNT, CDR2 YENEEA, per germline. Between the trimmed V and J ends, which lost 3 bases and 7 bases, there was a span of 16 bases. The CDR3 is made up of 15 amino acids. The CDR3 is CASSFWGETGNEQFF. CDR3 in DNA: TGTGCCAGCAGCTTTTGGGGAGAAACCGGGAATGAGCAGTTCTTC.

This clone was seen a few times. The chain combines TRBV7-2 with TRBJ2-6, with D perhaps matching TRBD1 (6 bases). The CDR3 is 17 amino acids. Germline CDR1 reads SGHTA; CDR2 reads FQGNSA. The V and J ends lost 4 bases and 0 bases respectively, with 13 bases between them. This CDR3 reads CASSWPGQHSGANVLTF. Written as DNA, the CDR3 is TGTGCCAGCAGCTGGCCGGGACAACACTCTGGGGCCAACGTCCTGACTTTC.

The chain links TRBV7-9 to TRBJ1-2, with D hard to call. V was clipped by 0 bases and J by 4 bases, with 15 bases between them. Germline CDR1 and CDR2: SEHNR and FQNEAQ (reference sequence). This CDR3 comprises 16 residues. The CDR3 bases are TGTGCCAGCAGCTTAGCGATGGGGAGTCCCCTCTATGGCTACACCTTC. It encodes CASSLAMGSPLYGYTF.

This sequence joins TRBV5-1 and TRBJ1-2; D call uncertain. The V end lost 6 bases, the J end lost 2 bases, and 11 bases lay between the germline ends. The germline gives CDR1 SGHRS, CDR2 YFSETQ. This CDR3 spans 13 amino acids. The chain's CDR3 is CASKVDGNYGYTF. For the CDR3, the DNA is TGCGCCAGCAAAGTGGACGGGAACTATGGCTACACCTTC.

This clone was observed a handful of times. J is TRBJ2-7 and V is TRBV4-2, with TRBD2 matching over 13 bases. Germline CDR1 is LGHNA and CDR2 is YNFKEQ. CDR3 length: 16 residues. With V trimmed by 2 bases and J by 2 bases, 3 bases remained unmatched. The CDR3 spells CASSQYGTSGAYEQYF. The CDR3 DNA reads TGTGCCAGCAGCCAATATGGGACTAGCGGGGCCTACGAGCAGTACTTC.

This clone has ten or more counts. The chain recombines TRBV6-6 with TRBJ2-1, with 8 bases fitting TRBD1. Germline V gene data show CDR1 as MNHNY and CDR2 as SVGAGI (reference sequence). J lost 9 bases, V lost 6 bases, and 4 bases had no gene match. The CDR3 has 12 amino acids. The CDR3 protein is CASSPGGLEQFF. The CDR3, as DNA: TGTGCCAGCAGCCCAGGGGGCCTTGAGCAGTTCTTC.

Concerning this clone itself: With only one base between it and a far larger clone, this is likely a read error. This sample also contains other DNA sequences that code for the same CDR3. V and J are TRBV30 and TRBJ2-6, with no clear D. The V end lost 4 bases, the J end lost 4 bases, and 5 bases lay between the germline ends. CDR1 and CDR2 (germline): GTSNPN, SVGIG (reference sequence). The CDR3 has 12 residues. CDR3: CAWNPGANVLTF. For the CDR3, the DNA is TGTGCCTGGAATCCAGGGGCCAACGTCCTGACTTTC.